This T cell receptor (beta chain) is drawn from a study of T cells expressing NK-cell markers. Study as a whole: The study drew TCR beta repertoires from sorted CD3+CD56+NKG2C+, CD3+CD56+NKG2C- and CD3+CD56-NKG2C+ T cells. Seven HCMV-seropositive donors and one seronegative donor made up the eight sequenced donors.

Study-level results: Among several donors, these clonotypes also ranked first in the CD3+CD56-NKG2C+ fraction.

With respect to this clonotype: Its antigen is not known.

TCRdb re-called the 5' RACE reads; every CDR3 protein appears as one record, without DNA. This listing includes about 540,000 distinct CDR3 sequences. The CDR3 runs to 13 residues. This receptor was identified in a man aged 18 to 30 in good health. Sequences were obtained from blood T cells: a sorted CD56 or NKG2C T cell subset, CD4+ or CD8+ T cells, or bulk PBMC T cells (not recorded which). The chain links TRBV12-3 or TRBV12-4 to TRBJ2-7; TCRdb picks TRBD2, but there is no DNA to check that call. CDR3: CASRGLRSYEQYF.